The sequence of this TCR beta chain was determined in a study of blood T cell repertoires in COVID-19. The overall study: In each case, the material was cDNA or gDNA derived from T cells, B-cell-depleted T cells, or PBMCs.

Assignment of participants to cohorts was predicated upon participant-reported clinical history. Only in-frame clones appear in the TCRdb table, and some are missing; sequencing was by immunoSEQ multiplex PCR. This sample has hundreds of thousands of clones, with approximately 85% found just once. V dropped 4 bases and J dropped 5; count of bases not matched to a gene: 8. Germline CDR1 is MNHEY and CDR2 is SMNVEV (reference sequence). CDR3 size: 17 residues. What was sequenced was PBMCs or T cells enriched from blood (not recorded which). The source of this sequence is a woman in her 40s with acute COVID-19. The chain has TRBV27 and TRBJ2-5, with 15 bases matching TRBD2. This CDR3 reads CASSSGLAGGTIETQYF. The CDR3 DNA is TGTGCCAGCAGTTCAGGACTAGCGGGGGGGACGATCGAGACCCAGTACTTC.